A selection of T cell receptor beta chains follows, all from one sample in a study of CD8+CD57+ T cells in acquired aplastic anemia. Using its own MiXCR run on the reads, TCRdb lists one record per CDR3 protein. There are over 150,000 distinct CDR3 sequences in the sample; more than 45% occur only once, and approximately 2.8% lies in the top ten. The sample taken for sequencing was sorted CD4+, CD8+, or CD8+CD57+ T cells (not recorded which) from PBMCs. Every receptor here comes from a human donor with aplastic anemia. CDR3s include the opening cysteine and the closing phenylalanine or tryptophan. Fields, in order: D gene, clone size, V gene, J gene, CDR3 protein, CDR3 DNA. The D gene is left open where the match is weak. Clone size is shown for a subset of rows, as once, few, many or a class of expanded clone.

D: TRBD2; size: NA; V: TRBV24-1; J: TRBJ2-3; CDR3: CATSVAGGSTDTQYF; DNA: TGTGCCACCAGCGTAGCGGGGGGAAGCACAGATACGCAGTATTTT
D: TRBD1; size: once; V: TRBV29-1; J: TRBJ2-7; CDR3: CSVEGTGRYEQYF; DNA: TGCAGCGTTGAAGGGACAGGGCGGTACGAGCAGTACTTC
D: NA; size: NA; V: TRBV20-1; J: TRBJ2-7; CDR3: CSASGSPLVITGEQYF; DNA: TGCAGTGCGAGTGGGTCCCCTTTAGTGATTACGGGCGAGCAGTACTTC
D: NA; size: many; V: TRBV9; J: TRBJ1-1; CDR3: CASSVKQTYTEAFF; DNA: TGTGCCAGCAGCGTAAAGCAGACTTACACTGAAGCTTTCTTT
D: NA; size: many; V: TRBV10-3; J: TRBJ2-5; CDR3: CAISEYREETQYF; DNA: TGTGCCATCAGTGAATATAGGGAAGAGACCCAGTACTTC
D: NA; size: many; V: TRBV2; J: TRBJ1-1; CDR3: CASRPQRNTEAFF; DNA: TGTGCCAGCAGGCCCCAGAGGAACACTGAAGCTTTCTTT
D: NA; size: few; V: TRBV15; J: TRBJ1-6; CDR3: CATSRGPQRPLHF; DNA: TGTGCCACCAGCAGAGGACCGCAGAGACCCCTCCACTTT
D: NA; size: NA; V: TRBV9; J: TRBJ2-5; CDR3: CASSVGVGQGLGETQYF; DNA: TGTGCCAGCAGCGTAGGGGTCGGCCAGGGCTTGGGGGAGACCCAGTACTTC
D: TRBD2; size: many; V: TRBV5-1; J: TRBJ2-5; CDR3: CASLVSGTSGTGGETQYF; DNA: TGCGCCAGTCTCGTTTCCGGGACTAGCGGGACCGGCGGGGAGACCCAGTACTTC
D: TRBD1; size: NA; V: TRBV7-9; J: TRBJ1-6; CDR3: CASSLSGQGRSPLHF; DNA: TGTGCCAGCAGCTTATCGGGACAGGGCCGTTCACCCCTCCACTTT
D: TRBD1; size: NA; V: TRBV20-1; J: TRBJ2-2; CDR3: CSAIPTGTVRTGELFF; DNA: TGCAGTGCTATCCCCACCGGGACAGTTCGGACCGGGGAGCTGTTTTTT
D: NA; size: few; V: TRBV2; J: TRBJ1-2; CDR3: CATRGNGYGYTF; DNA: TGTGCCACTCGGGGAAACGGCTATGGCTACACCTTC
D: TRBD2; size: NA; V: TRBV18; J: TRBJ2-3; CDR3: CASSPIPQRESTDTQYF; DNA: TGTGCCAGCTCACCAATCCCCCAGCGGGAGAGCACAGATACGCAGTATTTT
D: TRBD1; size: many; V: TRBV7-2; J: TRBJ2-1; CDR3: CASSFGTGVDNEQFF; DNA: TGTGCCAGCAGCTTCGGGACAGGGGTTGACAATGAGCAGTTCTTC
D: TRBD1; size: NA; V: TRBV10-3; J: TRBJ1-2; CDR3: CAISGKGTGAGYTF; DNA: TGTGCCATCAGTGGCAAAGGGACAGGGGCTGGCTACACCTTC
D: TRBD1; size: few; V: TRBV2; J: TRBJ2-1; CDR3: CASQGVNEQFF; DNA: TGTGCCAGCCAGGGGGTAAATGAGCAGTTCTTC
D: NA; size: few; V: TRBV7-2; J: TRBJ1-6; CDR3: CASSLAGGAGGSPLHF; DNA: TGTGCCAGCAGCTTAGCGGGGGGGGCGGGTGGTTCACCCCTCCACTTT
D: NA; size: NA; V: TRBV25-1; J: TRBJ2-3; CDR3: CASSLAGNSVTDTQYF; DNA: TGTGCCAGCAGCTTGGCTGGCAATTCAGTCACAGATACGCAGTATTTT
D: NA; size: NA; V: TRBV19; J: TRBJ2-7; CDR3: CASSRTSSYEQYF; DNA: TGTGCCAGTAGTAGGACTTCCTCCTACGAGCAGTACTTC
D: TRBD2; size: NA; V: TRBV19; J: TRBJ2-3; CDR3: CASKAGVSTDTQYF; DNA: TGTGCCAGTAAAGCGGGAGTTAGCACAGATACGCAGTATTTT
D: NA; size: NA; V: TRBV2; J: TRBJ2-7; CDR3: CASSDPPGRTGYEQYF; DNA: TGTGCCAGCAGTGACCCACCGGGACGGACGGGCTACGAGCAGTACTTC
D: TRBD1; size: many; V: TRBV5-4; J: TRBJ1-1; CDR3: CASSPGGDREAFF; DNA: TGTGCCAGCAGCCCCGGGGGGGACAGGGAAGCTTTCTTT
D: TRBD1; size: NA; V: TRBV24-1; J: TRBJ2-1; CDR3: CATRAGGNYEQFF; DNA: TGTGCCACCAGGGCAGGGGGTAACTATGAGCAGTTCTTC
D: TRBD2; size: NA; V: TRBV6-2/TRBV6-3; J: TRBJ2-1; CDR3: CASSNPGLALSSYNEQFF; DNA: TGTGCCAGCAGTAACCCGGGACTAGCGTTGAGCTCCTACAATGAGCAGTTCTTC
D: NA; size: NA; V: TRBV24-1; J: TRBJ1-2; CDR3: CATRQANYGYTF; DNA: TGTGCCACCAGGCAAGCTAACTATGGCTACACCTTC
D: NA; size: many; V: TRBV11-2; J: TRBJ1-1; CDR3: CASSSPKAGRNTEAFF; DNA: TGTGCCAGCAGCTCCCCCAAGGCAGGGAGGAACACTGAAGCTTTCTTT
D: TRBD1; size: NA; V: TRBV27; J: TRBJ1-2; CDR3: CASSTPGTGAGYTF; DNA: TGTGCCAGCAGTACACCCGGGACAGGGGCTGGCTACACCTTC
D: TRBD2; size: many; V: TRBV9; J: TRBJ2-1; CDR3: CASSVVGVAGNEQFF; DNA: TGTGCCAGCAGCGTAGTCGGGGTAGCGGGAAATGAGCAGTTCTTC
D: NA; size: NA; V: TRBV19; J: TRBJ1-2; CDR3: CASSLGQAKWGYTF; DNA: TGTGCCAGTAGCCTGGGGCAGGCGAAATGGGGCTACACCTTC
D: NA; size: NA; V: TRBV12-5; J: TRBJ1-4; CDR3: CASGYRDKLFF; DNA: TGTGCTAGTGGTTATCGTGATAAACTGTTTTTT
D: NA; size: NA; V: TRBV10-3; J: TRBJ1-1; CDR3: CAITNGLNTEAFF; DNA: TGTGCCATCACCAACGGGTTGAACACTGAAGCTTTCTTT
D: TRBD2; size: many; V: TRBV2; J: TRBJ2-3; CDR3: CATPNGTSGRDTQYF; DNA: TGTGCCACCCCAAACGGGACTAGCGGGAGGGATACGCAGTATTTT
D: TRBD2; size: NA; V: TRBV27; J: TRBJ2-1; CDR3: CASSPALAGVYNEQFF; DNA: TGTGCCAGCAGTCCGGCCCTAGCGGGAGTTTACAATGAGCAGTTCTTC
D: NA; size: NA; V: TRBV12-1; J: TRBJ1-4; CDR3: CASLQDTPTNEKLFF; DNA: TGTGCCAGCCTCCAGGACACTCCAACTAATGAAAAACTGTTTTTT
D: NA; size: many; V: TRBV3-1; J: TRBJ2-1; CDR3: CASSQGLQKFF; DNA: TGTGCCAGCAGTCAGGGACTCCAAAAGTTCTTC
D: TRBD1; size: many; V: TRBV7-6; J: TRBJ1-1; CDR3: CASSVSRGRGETEAFF; DNA: TGTGCCAGCAGCGTCTCTCGAGGCAGGGGGGAAACTGAAGCTTTCTTT
D: NA; size: many; V: TRBV28; J: TRBJ1-1; CDR3: CASIGGSEAFF; DNA: TGTGCCAGCATAGGCGGATCTGAAGCTTTCTTT
D: TRBD2; size: many; V: TRBV2; J: TRBJ2-1; CDR3: CASFPGGGKGYNEQFF; DNA: TGTGCCAGCTTCCCGGGGGGTGGTAAGGGGTACAATGAGCAGTTCTTC
D: TRBD1; size: many; V: TRBV20-1; J: TRBJ2-1; CDR3: CSATPLGGSSYNEQFF; DNA: TGCAGTGCTACCCCTTTAGGGGGCAGCTCCTACAATGAGCAGTTCTTC
D: NA; size: few; V: TRBV5-6; J: TRBJ2-5; CDR3: CASSLAASRKTQYF; DNA: TGTGCCAGCAGCTTGGCGGCTAGCCGAAAGACCCAGTACTTC